Sequencing of this T cell receptor (beta chain) was carried out in a study of radiation and T cells in renal cell carcinoma. Study outcomes and limitations: Top tumor clonotypes rose in blood 2 weeks post-radiation, then contracted. Without pretreatment biopsies, baseline tumor clonotype presence was undetermined.

Germline CDR1 reads MGHRA; CDR2 reads YSYEKL. The CDR3 has 16 amino acids. V was trimmed by 1 base and J by 10 bases, leaving 19 bases between them. Noted time point: blood 2 weeks post-SBRT. Treatment in this sample: 15 Gy SBRT to primary tumor, nephrectomy 4 weeks later. Radiation-treated patients gave blood at baseline, week 2 and week 4. This renal cell carcinoma was of the clear cell type. On this clone: The antigen is unknown.

Repertoires were generated with immunoSEQ multiplex PCR, while TCRdb's copy carries only in-frame clones and drops some. The sample contains some 50,000 clones, 80% of which appear only once. The chain has TRBV4-1 and TRBJ1-4; D is unclear. The receptor was isolated from a woman between 65 and 79 years old with renal cell carcinoma. Here the sequenced sample was blood, taken from a patient whose treatment included radiotherapy and nephrectomy. CDR3 residues: CASSQGGGRGRRKLFF. The CDR3 bases are TGCGCCAGCAGCCAAGGCGGAGGTCGGGGAAGGAGAAAACTGTTTTTT.